The 26 T cell receptor beta chains presented below share a single source sample, sequenced in a study of sequential checkpoint blockade in melanoma. Sequenced by immunoSEQ multiplex PCR; TCRdb stores in-frame clones only, minus some. The sample records about 980 clones, less than 30% being singletons. Treatment described: randomized to nivolumab then ipilimumab (arm A) or the reverse (arm B). The sequencing here drew on tumor tissue (inferred from file names), taken from a patient given nivolumab and ipilimumab in sequence. The receptors were gathered from a human donor with melanoma.

This chain links TRBV5-1 with TRBJ2-3, with D possibly TRBD1 on 6 matching bases. CDR1 SGHRS and CDR2 YFSETQ come from the germline V gene. This CDR3 contains 14 residues. V lost 7 bases and J 5 bases, leaving 17 bases between the germline ends. The CDR3 bases are TGCGCCAGCCAGGGTAACAGGGACATAGATACGCAGTATTTT. Its protein is CASQGNRDIDTQYF.

This chain joins TRBV7-6 and TRBJ2-3; 11 nucleotides align to TRBD2. The CDR3 loop spans 16 amino acids. V dropped 6 bases and J dropped 0; count of bases not matched to a gene: 5. Germline V CDR1 and CDR2: SGHVS, FNYEAQ. CDR3 sequence (DNA): TGTGCCAGCAGTTCTAGCGGGGGGTTTAGCACAGATACGCAGTATTTT. This codes for CASSSSGGFSTDTQYF.

In DNA, the CDR3 is TGTGCCAGCAGTGAAGCAGGGTATGGCTACACCTTC. Residues: CASSEAGYGYTF. V and J are TRBV6-1 and TRBJ1-2, with D hard to call. Germline CDR1 reads MNHNS; CDR2 reads SASEGT. V was shortened by 0 bases and J by 5 bases, with 4 bases between the two germline ends. This CDR3 has 12 residues.

This clone was detected only a few times. J is TRBJ1-1 and V is TRBV6-8, with 7 nucleotides matching TRBD1. This CDR3 comprises 15 residues. The V segment lost 10 bases and the J segment 6 bases; nucleotides outside the gene matches: 17. Germline CDR1 and CDR2: MNHGY and SAAAGT. The CDR3 nucleotides are TGTGCCACAGCGGTGACAGGGTCAGCAGCCGCTGAAGCTTTCTTT. It encodes CATAVTGSAAAEAFF.

This clone was recorded a few times. The CDR3 DNA reads TGTGCCAGCAGCTTCAGGGTGAGCTCCTATAATTCACCCCTCCACTTT. Amino acid sequence: CASSFRVSSYNSPLHF. J is TRBJ1-6 and V is TRBV11-3, with D maybe TRBD1 (5 bases). From germline, CDR1 is SGHNT and CDR2 YENEEA. Trimming took off 3 bases at V and 0 bases at J, with 9 bases between the two ends. The CDR3 runs 16 residues.

Points on this clone: The read stops 1 residue short of the end of the CDR3; the missing end is completed from the germline J gene. This chain joins TRBV6-1 and TRBJ2-6, with D hard to call. Germline CDR1 and CDR2: MNHNS and SASEGT. The V end was cut by 1 base, the J end by 1 base, with 5 bases between. The CDR3 is made up of 15 amino acids. CDR3 sequence reads: CASSEVGSGANVLTF. The covered CDR3 bases are TGTGCCAGCAGTGAAGTGGGGTCTGGGGCCAACGTCCTGACT.

The chain combines TRBV15 with TRBJ1-2; a weak D match, TRBD1 (5 bases). The germline V gene has CDR1 LNHNV and CDR2 YYDKDF (reference sequence). The CDR3 runs 15 residues. Deletions cut 3 bases from V and 7 bases from J, with 18 bases between. The CDR3 DNA reads as TGTGCCACCAGCAGTGGGGGGGAGGTAGGAGGTGGCTACACCTTC. The encoded protein is CATSSGGEVGGGYTF. The full variable domain, in which reference TRBV15 and TRBJ1-2 provide the parts outside the CDR3, is DAMVIQNPRYQVTQFGKPVTLSCSQTLNHNVMYWYQQKSSQAPKLLFHYYDKDFNNEADTPDNFQSRRPNTSFCFLDIRSPGLGDTAMYLCATSSGGEVGGGYTFGSGTRLTVV.

The chain joins TRBV19 to TRBJ2-7; tentative D call: TRBD2 (5 bases). This CDR3 spans 15 amino acids. V lost 7 bases, J lost 5 bases, and 21 bases lay in between. Germline-derived CDR1 and CDR2 are LNHDA and SQIVND (reference sequence). The CDR3 nucleotides read TGTGCCAGTAAAATCTCCAGCGGCCCTGGGAACGAGCAGTACTTC. Translating it yields CASKISSGPGNEQYF.

This clone was observed once. This chain uses TRBV19 with TRBJ2-1; D gene unclear. Germline CDR1 LNHDA, CDR2 SQIVND (reference sequence). V lost 0 bases and J lost 8, with 11 bases in between. The CDR3 is 14 residues long. The CDR3 DNA sequence: TGTGCCAGTAGTATAGACAGTCCAGTAGATGAGCAGTTCTTC. This sequence encodes CASSIDSPVDEQFF. Looking up the rest from reference TRBV19 and TRBJ2-1 gives the full variable domain: DGGITQSPKYLFRKEGQNVTLSCEQNLNHDAMYWYRQDPGQGLRLIYYSQIVNDFQKGDIAEGYSVSREKKESFPLTVTSAQKNPTAFYLCASSIDSPVDEQFFGPGTRLTVL.

The chain uses TRBV1 and TRBJ2-2; the D call of TRBD2 is as the table states it, not checked on the DNA. TRBV1 is deemed a pseudogene. The CDR3 extends over 16 amino acids. The CDR3 loop reads CASSVWPGANTGELFF. The DNA of the CDR3 is TGCGCCAGCAGCGTATGGCCCGGGGCGAACACCGGGGAGCTGTTTTTT.

This clone occurred a few times. V gene TRBV11-3 combines with J gene TRBJ2-1, with D possibly being TRBD1 or TRBD2 (5 bases each). Trimming took off 1 base at V and 5 bases at J, with 12 bases between the two ends. The CDR3 sequence is 15 residues long. Germline CDR1 reads SGHNT; CDR2 reads YENEEA. CDR3 nucleotides: TGTGCCAGCAGCTTAGTCGGGGCCGCTCACAATGAGCAGTTCTTC. Amino acids: CASSLVGAAHNEQFF.

This sequence joins TRBV6-1 and TRBJ2-4, with 7 bases that match TRBD1. The trim removed 1 base at V and 1 base at J, leaving 4 bases unmatched. The CDR3 is 16 amino acids. The germline gives CDR1 MNHNS, CDR2 SASEGT. Here the CDR3 reads CASSEEVGGAKNIQYF. In DNA form, the CDR3 reads TGTGCCAGCAGTGAAGAGGTAGGGGGCGCCAAAAACATTCAGTACTTC.

This clone counts as large (0.1 to 1%). The chain has TRBV9 and TRBJ2-7, with D maybe TRBD1 (5 bases). V was clipped by 0 bases and J by 1 base, with 14 bases between them. The germline gives CDR1 SGDLS, CDR2 YYNGEE. CDR3 length: 16 residues. CDR3 in DNA: TGTGCCAGCAGCGTAGGGGGCGGCCGCGATTCCTACGAGCAGTACTTC. This translates into CASSVGGGRDSYEQYF.

This clone was seen only a few times. This chain joins TRBV6-8 and TRBJ2-3, with D possibly being TRBD1 (6 bases). Looked up from germline, CDR1 is MNHGY and CDR2 is SAAAGT. V was pared by 6 bases and J by 2 bases, with 12 bases between. There are 14 residues in the CDR3. The CDR3 region is CASSQGKHTDTQYF. The CDR3 DNA is TGTGCCAGCAGCCAGGGGAAACACACAGATACGCAGTATTTT.

The chain joins TRBV6-8 to TRBJ1-3; D is possibly TRBD1 (5 bases). Germline V CDR1 and CDR2: MNHGY, SAAAGT. The V end lost 6 bases, the J end lost 6 bases, and 12 bases lay between the germline ends. This CDR3 contains 13 residues. CDR3: CASSQGRANTIYF. CDR3 coding DNA: TGTGCCAGCAGCCAGGGTCGGGCAAACACCATATATTTT.

The chain couples TRBV25-1 to TRBJ2-1; a weak D match, TRBD2 (6 bases). CDR3 length equals 15 residues. V shed 3 bases and J shed 6 bases, with 15 bases lying between them. CDR1 is MGHDK and CDR2 is SYGVNS in the germline V gene. The CDR3, as DNA: TGTGCCAGCAGTGAGGGAGGTGACCCAACCAATGAGCAGTTCTTC. Translated: CASSEGGDPTNEQFF. The full variable domain, completed using reference TRBV25-1 and TRBJ2-1, is EADIYQTPRYLVIGTGKKITLECSQTMGHDKMYWYQQDPGMELHLIHYSYGVNSTEKGDLSSESTVSRIRTEHFPLTLESARPSHTSQYLCASSEGGDPTNEQFFGPGTRLTVL.

This chain connects TRBV19 to TRBJ1-4, with D maybe TRBD1 (5 bases). CDR1 and CDR2 from the germline V gene are LNHDA and SQIVND (reference sequence). V gave up 9 bases and J gave up 5 bases, with 16 bases separating them. The CDR3 is made up of 14 amino acids. CDR3 bases: TGTGCCAGCAGTGGGGACGAACTGAATGAAAAACTGTTTTTT. It is translated as CASSGDELNEKLFF.

This clone was found a few times. This chain uses TRBV29-1 with TRBJ2-7; D is tentatively TRBD1 or TRBD2 (5 bases each). The CDR3 spans 15 residues. The germline V and J ends were trimmed by 3 bases and 7 bases, with 22 bases remaining between them. The V gene's germline CDR1 is SQVTM and CDR2 ANQGSEA. The CDR3 nucleotides are TGCAGCGTTGACGGTGCAGGGAACCCTTCGGGGGAGCAGTACTTC. It yields the protein CSVDGAGNPSGEQYF.

By proportion, this clone is medium-sized (0.01 to 0.1%). The chain links TRBV11-3 to TRBJ2-7; no reliable D call. The CDR3 covers 15 residues. V was cut by 1 base and J by 7 bases, with 17 bases left in between. Per the germline V gene, CDR1 is SGHNT and CDR2 is YENEEA. In DNA, the CDR3 is TGTGCCAGCAGCTTAGGACGGTATAGACCGAGGGAGCAGTACTTC. Residues: CASSLGRYRPREQYF.

The chain uses TRBV18 and TRBJ2-5, with D possibly being TRBD2 (6 bases). The CDR3 is made up of 15 amino acids. CDR1 and CDR2 (germline): KGHSH, LQKENI. V was pared by 3 bases and J by 1 base, with 12 bases between. CDR3 coding DNA: TGTGCCAGCTCACCGATGACTAGGCCCCAAGAGACCCAGTACTTC. Translation gives CASSPMTRPQETQYF.

This clone was recorded only once. CDR3 in amino acids: CAISEGTATDTQYF. Here the CDR3 DNA reads TGTGCCATCAGTGAGGGGACAGCCACAGATACGCAGTATTTT. The chain carries TRBV10-3 and TRBJ2-3; 7 bases match TRBD1. Germline V lookup: CDR1 ENHRY, CDR2 SYGVKD. Trimming took 2 bases from V and 2 from J; bases not matched to a gene: 1. There are 14 residues in the CDR3.

This clone was seen more than once but under ten times. This chain joins TRBV7-6 and TRBJ2-1, with 8 bases that match TRBD2. This CDR3 is 14 amino acids long. The V gene's germline CDR1 is SGHVS and CDR2 FNYEAQ. Trimming at V came to 5 bases and at J to 11 bases, leaving 11 bases not matched to a gene. CDR3 nucleotides: TGTGCCAGCAGCACCTCCGGGACTAGTATCCAGCAGTTCTTC. This sequence encodes CASSTSGTSIQQFF.

V gene TRBV5-1 combines with J gene TRBJ1-4; the match to TRBD1 covers 10 bases. Germline V lookup: CDR1 SGHRS, CDR2 YFSETQ. The CDR3 is 14 residues long. Trimming removed 3 bases from V and 16 bases from J; junction bases left unmatched: 12. The CDR3 nucleotides read TGCGCCAGCAGCTCGGGAGGACAGGGGGGTTCTGAGTTTTTT. It is translated as CASSSGGQGGSEFF. The whole variable domain, filled in from reference TRBV5-1 and TRBJ1-4, reads KAGVTQTPRYLIKTRGQQVTLSCSPISGHRSVSWYQQTPGQGLQFLFEYFSETQRNKGNFPGRFSGRQFSNSRSEMNVSTLELGDSALYLCASSSGGQGGSEFFGSGTQLSVL.

This clone is classed as medium-sized. As DNA, the CDR3 is TGTGCCAGCAGCTTAATGGGTAGAGATAATTCACCCCTCCACTTT. Translation gives CASSLMGRDNSPLHF. The chain combines TRBV11-3 with TRBJ1-6; unclear D gene. The V gene's germline CDR1 is SGHNT and CDR2 YENEEA. CDR3 length: 15 amino acids. Trimming pared 2 bases from V and 5 bases from J, leaving 10 bases between. The full variable domain, with the rest looked up from reference TRBV11-3 and TRBJ1-6, is EAGVVQSPRYKIIEKKQPVAFWCNPISGHNTLYWYLQNLGQGPELLIRYENEEAVDDSQLPKDRFSAERLKGVDSTLKIQPAELGDSAVYLCASSLMGRDNSPLHFGNGTRLTVT.

This clone rates as medium-sized. The chain recombines TRBV7-1 with TRBJ1-1, with 8 bases fitting TRBD1. TRBV7-1 is an open reading frame, and its role is uncertain. Germline trimming cut 4 bases from V and 6 bases from J; bases unmatched to any gene: 4. CDR3 size: 13 residues. The chain's CDR3 is CASSWDRRAEAFF. CDR3 in DNA: TGTGCCAGCAGCTGGGACAGGCGGGCTGAAGCTTTCTTT.

The chain combines TRBV29-1 with TRBJ2-7; D possibly matches TRBD1 or TRBD2 (5 bases each). The CDR3 is 13 amino acids. V lost 5 bases to trimming and J lost 4 bases, with 15 bases between them. The V gene's germline CDR1 is SQVTM and CDR2 ANQGSEA. CDR3: CSVIRDETYEQYF. DNA of the CDR3: TGCAGCGTTATCCGGGACGAGACGTACGAGCAGTACTTC.